Listed below are T cell receptor beta chains from one sample, sequenced in a study of OX40 agonist ivuxolimab in advanced cancers. Some clones are missing from TCRdb's copy, which holds only in-frame ones; the method was immunoSEQ multiplex PCR. The sample shows 70,000 to 85,000 clones, approximately 94% of them seen only once. This specimen consisted of CD4+ or CD8+ T cells sorted from blood, obtained in a trial of the OX40 agonist ivuxolimab. Receptors originate from an adult with an advanced solid tumor such as melanoma, head and neck, liver or kidney cancer. Both conserved end residues are part of each CDR3. Fields, in order: V gene, D gene, J gene, CDR3 DNA, CDR3 protein. The D gene is left open where the match is weak.

>TRBV6-5|.|TRBJ2-5
TGTGCCAGCAGTTCTATAGGGAAAAGAGAGACCCAGTACTTC
CASSSIGKRETQYF
>TRBV7-2|.|TRBJ1-3
TGTGCCAGCAGCCCAGGGCCGTACTCTGGAAACACCATATATTTT
CASSPGPYSGNTIYF
>TRBV5-1|.|TRBJ1-6
TGCGCCAGCAGCTTGGAGAATTCACCCCTCCACTTT
CASSLENSPLHF
>TRBV7-2|.|TRBJ2-7
TGTGCCAGCAGCCAATGGGACGGCTACGAGCAGTACTTC
CASSQWDGYEQYF
>TRBV27|.|TRBJ1-3
TGTGCCAGCAGTTTATCGGATGGAAACACCATATATTTT
CASSLSDGNTIYF
>TRBV13|.|TRBJ1-3
TGTGCCAGCAGCTTAGGCCGCGGCCCGAGCTCTGGAAACACCATATATTTT
CASSLGRGPSSGNTIYF
>TRBV28|TRBD1|TRBJ1-1
TGTGCCAGCACCTCGGGACAGATGAACACTGAAGCTTTCTTT
CASTSGQMNTEAFF
>TRBV28|.|TRBJ2-7
TGTGCCAGCAGTTCTACAGGTTCCACGGCCTACGAGCAGTACTTC
CASSSTGSTAYEQYF
>TRBV12-5|.|TRBJ2-1
TGTGCTAGTGGTTTGAGTCTAGCAGGACGAAATGAGCAGTTCTTC
CASGLSLAGRNEQFF
>TRBV7-8|.|TRBJ1-1
TGTGCCAGCAGCATACGGACAGTCTATGGGAACACTGAAGCTTTCTTT
CASSIRTVYGNTEAFF
>TRBV4-1|.|TRBJ2-1
TGCGCCAGCAGCCATAAAGATTGGGACGCCGACCTTAAACAGGTTGAGCAGTTCTTC
CASSHKDWDADLKQVEQFF
>TRBV5-1|.|TRBJ2-2
TGCGCCAGCAGCTTGGCCATGATCATCGGCGGGGAGCTGTTTTTT
CASSLAMIIGGELFF
>TRBV7-9|.|TRBJ1-1
TGTGCCAGCAGCACCGGAGGGGCCTACACTGAAGCTTTCTTT
CASSTGGAYTEAFF
>TRBV14|.|TRBJ1-2
TGTGCCAGCTCTATAACAGGGACTTATGGCTACACCTTC
CASSITGTYGYTF